This T cell receptor beta chain was identified in a study of blood T cells in healthy people across ages. Then a second PCR, running about 6 to 11 cycles, was carried out with a sample-barcoded 5' primer and a J-beta primer mix. CDR3-containing paired-end reads numbering at least 2.5 million came from each sample. TCRdb analysed the 5' RACE reads with MiXCR anew, one entry per CDR3 protein. This table has over 1,300,000 distinct CDR3 sequences, around 55% appearing once. The study's findings and limits: Among T cells, TCR beta diversity per million cells dropped roughly linearly as age rose.

This clonotype was seen more than once but under ten times. Its antigen is not known. The TCR comes from a man younger than 35 in good health. Sequences were obtained from blood.

This CDR3 reads CASSQVQDYGYTF. The CDR3 DNA follows: TGTGCCAGCAGCCAAGTTCAGGATTATGGCTACACCTTC. The rearrangement links TRBV3-1 to TRBJ1-2; unclear D gene. The CDR3 totals 13 residues. Germline-derived CDR1 and CDR2 are LGHDT and YNNKEL (reference sequence). With 1 base removed from V and 5 bases from J, the gap between germline ends came to 8 bases.